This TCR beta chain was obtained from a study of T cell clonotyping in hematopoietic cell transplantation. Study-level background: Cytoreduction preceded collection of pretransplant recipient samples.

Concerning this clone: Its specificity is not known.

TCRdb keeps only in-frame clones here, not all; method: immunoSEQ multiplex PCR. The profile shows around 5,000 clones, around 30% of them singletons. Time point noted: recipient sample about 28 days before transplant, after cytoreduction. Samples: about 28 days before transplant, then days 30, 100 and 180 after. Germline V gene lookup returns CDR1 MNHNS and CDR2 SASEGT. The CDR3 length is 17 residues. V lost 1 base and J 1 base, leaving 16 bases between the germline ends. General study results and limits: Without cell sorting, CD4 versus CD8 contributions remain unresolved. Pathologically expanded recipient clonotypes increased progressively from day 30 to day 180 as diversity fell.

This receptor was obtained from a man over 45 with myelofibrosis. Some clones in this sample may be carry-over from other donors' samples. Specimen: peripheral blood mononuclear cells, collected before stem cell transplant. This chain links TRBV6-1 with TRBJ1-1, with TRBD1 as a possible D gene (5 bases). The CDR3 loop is CASSEVSGGIGNTEAFF. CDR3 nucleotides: TGTGCCAGCAGTGAAGTTTCCGGGGGGATTGGGAACACTGAAGCTTTCTTT.